This T cell receptor beta chain was recovered during a study of T cell changes during pregnancy in multiple sclerosis. Germline CDR1 MNHEY, CDR2 SMNVEV (reference sequence). The CDR3 has 15 amino acids. Trimming took 0 bases from V and 4 from J; bases not matched to a gene: 2. Assay used: immunoSEQ multiplex PCR; TCRdb lists only in-frame clones, some missing. The sample records about 43,000 clones, under 90% being singletons. The TCR originated in a female donor in good health, enrolled as a control in a pregnancy study. Material: peripheral blood, obtained in the second trimester of pregnancy. The J gene is TRBJ2-7, the V gene TRBV27; the match to TRBD2 covers 11 bases. The CDR3 DNA reads TGTGCCAGCAGTTTATCTAGCGGGGGGGTGTACGAGCAGTACTTC. Translated: CASSLSSGGVYEQYF.